This is a list of T cell receptor beta chains from one sample in a study of beta chain features in type 1 diabetes. Only in-frame clones appear in the TCRdb table, and some are missing; sequencing was by immunoSEQ multiplex PCR. The table records 250,000 to 350,000 clones, 14% of them present only once. The sequenced material came from central memory CD4+ T cells from blood. The receptors were sampled from a man aged 30-40 years in good health. The conserved cysteine and the conserved F or W are not part of the CDR3 here. A D gene is named only where the DNA matches it firmly.

>-|TRBV4-1
ASSQAGQVHRDEQF
>TRBD1|TRBV7-3
ASSPGTVLSEQY
>-|TRBV11-2
ASSSPFLEAF
>TRBD1|TRBV5-4
ASSERQGWTGELF
>-|TRBV6-5
ASSEDYRPQH
>-|TRBV11-2
ASSFHRDRNEKLF
>TRBD2|TRBV5-5
ASSPSGGPYNEQF
>TRBD2|TRBV6-1
ASSGLAGGSETQY
>-|TRBV5-8
ASSLSPGRRAEQY
>-|TRBV5-1
ASSYEVNTEAF
>-|TRBV6-6
ASSLVGFTDSYEQY
>-|TRBV5-5
ASTPLGIAYNEQF
>-|TRBV7-2
ASSLRRGPETQY
>-|TRBV10-2
ASSQARMAEAF
>TRBD1|TRBV4-3
ASSQERGLEQY
>-|TRBV7-3
ASSSQGISGANVLT
>TRBD1|TRBV7-2
ASSYTGVTWELF
>-|TRBV4-1
ASSLRKLEGREQF
>TRBD2|TRBV29-1
SVVIPSGGTDTQY
>TRBD1|TRBV15
ATSRAGQGGYEQY
>TRBD2|TRBV2
ARAAGIRAEQF
>-|TRBV27
ASSFKMANEKLF
>TRBD2|TRBV10-3
AISGLAGGPVDTQY
>TRBD1|TRBV9
ASSAGQRAFYEQY
>TRBD2|TRBV9
ASSVASGSSWETQY
>-|TRBV27
ASSLYLGANVLT
>TRBD1|TRBV29-1
SAGQGVNSPLH
>-|TRBV4-3
ASSPDSNTEAF
>-|TRBV10-3
AISEGRRGGTQY
>-|TRBV2
ASRVSVQPKNIQY
>TRBD1|TRBV7-8
ASSLGTGKGRLYEQY
>-|TRBV18
ASSPGLNTEAF
>-|TRBV11-3
ASSLGRNQPQH
>TRBD1|TRBV11-2
ASSQGGQVTYEQY
>-|TRBV7-2
ASSFREGTGELF
>-|TRBV9
ASSVVKGPYEQY
>TRBD2|TRBV7-8
ASSLALSGRVKGNEQF
>TRBD2|TRBV10-2
ASSHAGGPSTGELF
>-|TRBV7-2
ASSLASTRKDNEQF
>-|TRBV11-2
ASSLQIHTDTQY
>-|TRBV19
ASSGVIIGGPHQDTQY
>-|TRBV29-1
SGRKGNTIY
>TRBD2|TRBV5-4
ASTSTSGVQGANVLT
>TRBD2|TRBV19
ASSLGLVSTDTQY
>-|TRBV29-1
SVNNRGGGTEAF
>TRBD2|TRBV7-8
ASSLAWGGLAGGPSNMRQF
>TRBD2|TRBV11-1
ASSLSGTSYGEQF
>-|TRBV18
ASSPGVPGNTGELF
>-|TRBV2
ASTRDLMNTEAF
>-|TRBV6-5
ASSYTY
>TRBD2|TRBV7-8
ASTLAGVGLNEQF
>TRBD1|TRBV19
ASSFGQGRSD
>TRBD1|TRBV7-2
ASSLYTGGFGTEAF